These 31 T cell receptor beta chains share one sample of origin, sequenced in a study of human T cells and chemical hapten exposure. TCRdb re-analysed the RACE reads in MiXCR, keeping a single row per CDR3 protein. The sample comprises 300,000 to 450,000 distinct CDR3 sequences, over 5% of which are singletons, and around 8% rests with the top ten. Time point here: pre-sensitization, week 0. Treatment noted: therapeutic diphenylcyclopropenone sensitization with weekly scalp DPC. The sequences come from whole blood, collected in connection with sensitization to the hapten diphenylcyclopropenone (DPC). Receptors were obtained from a woman under 30 with alopecia areata. Some clones in this sample may be carry-over from other donors' samples.

This clonotype was recorded a few times. This chain links TRBV9 with TRBJ2-3; tentatively, D is TRBD2 (5 bases). The germline CDR1 and CDR2 sequences are SGDLS and YYNGEE. V was clipped by 3 bases and J by 4 bases, with 15 bases between them. The CDR3 sequence is 15 residues long. The CDR3 bases are TGTGCCAGCAGCGCATCGGGGTTAGTCGCAGATACGCAGTATTTT. Translating gives CASSASGLVADTQYF.

The chain has TRBV12-3 or TRBV12-4 and TRBJ1-2; D is uncertain. This CDR3 region has 13 residues. V was shortened by 2 bases and J by 4 bases, with 8 bases between the two germline ends. CDR3: CASSLRSTYGYTF. DNA of the CDR3: TGTGCCAGCAGTTTAAGGAGTACCTATGGCTACACCTTC.

This clonotype was seen a few times. The chain carries TRBV3-1 and TRBJ1-5, with D uncertain. The germline V gene encodes CDR1 LGHDT and CDR2 YNNKEL (reference sequence). CDR3 length: 14 residues. V was shortened by 0 bases and J by 2 bases, with 5 bases between the two germline ends. As DNA, the CDR3 is TGTGCCAGCAGCCAAGATATAGGCAATCAGCCCCAGCATTTT. Translation gives CASSQDIGNQPQHF.

This clonotype appeared many times. The chain is built from TRBV25-1 and TRBJ2-1, with a tentative D call TRBD1 (6 bases). This CDR3 has 13 amino acids. CDR1 and CDR2 from the germline V gene are MGHDK and SYGVNS. The V end was cut by 3 bases, the J end by 14 bases, with 17 bases between. In DNA, the CDR3 is TGTGCCAGCAGTGATCAAGCAGGGGCGTATGAGTTCTTC. Encoded protein: CASSDQAGAYEFF. The variable domain in full, completed from reference TRBV25-1 and TRBJ2-1, reads EADIYQTPRYLVIGTGKKITLECSQTMGHDKMYWYQQDPGMELHLIHYSYGVNSTEKGDLSSESTVSRIRTEHFPLTLESARPSHTSQYLCASSDQAGAYEFFGPGTRLTVL.

This clonotype was detected many times. The V and J genes are TRBV20-1 and TRBJ2-1, with TRBD2 matching 14 bases. CDR1 is DFQATT and CDR2 is SNEGSKA in the germline V gene (reference sequence). V was pared by 2 bases and J by 6 bases, with 9 bases of the junction left unmatched. The CDR3 runs to 17 residues. CDR3 in amino acids: CSARLQGLAGDTNEQFF. Here the CDR3 DNA reads TGCAGTGCTAGACTCCAGGGACTAGCGGGGGACACCAATGAGCAGTTCTTC.

The chain links TRBV29-1 to TRBJ2-5; D is uncertain. V shed 4 bases and J shed 1 base, with 10 bases lying between them. The CDR3 loop spans 13 amino acids. Germline V lookup: CDR1 SQVTM, CDR2 ANQGSEA. The CDR3: CSVVYQIQETQYF. CDR3 nucleotide sequence: TGCAGCGTTGTTTACCAGATCCAAGAGACCCAGTACTTC.

In this sample, this clonotype turned up many times. The rearrangement uses TRBV5-6 and TRBJ1-5; the D is unclear. V gave up 4 bases and J gave up 9 bases, with 14 bases separating them. CDR1 and CDR2 from the germline V gene are SGHDT and YYEEEE. The CDR3 covers 13 residues. CDR3 region: CASSGRPGAPQHF. As DNA, the CDR3 is TGTGCCAGCAGCGGGCGTCCAGGCGCGCCCCAGCATTTT.

This clonotype was seen only a few times. The chain recombines TRBV24-1 with TRBJ2-7; 7 nucleotides agree with TRBD1. The CDR3 sequence is 14 residues long. V was pared by 4 bases and J by 6 bases, with 8 bases of the junction left unmatched. CDR1 and CDR2 (germline): KGHDR, SFDVKD. The CDR3 protein is CATSETGTEAEQYF. CDR3 in DNA: TGTGCCACCAGTGAGACCGGGACAGAAGCCGAGCAGTACTTC.

This clonotype was picked up a small number of times. This chain links TRBV5-1 with TRBJ2-1, with 10 bases matching TRBD2. After removal of 2 bases from V and 6 bases from J, the junction contained 5 bases not matched to a gene. Germline CDR1 reads SGHRS; CDR2 reads YFSETQ. The CDR3 is made up of 15 amino acids. CDR3 in amino acids: CASSLSLAGANEQFF. The CDR3 nucleotides read TGCGCCAGCAGCTTAAGTCTAGCGGGGGCCAATGAGCAGTTCTTC.

This chain links TRBV7-2 with TRBJ1-6; perhaps TRBD1 as D (5 bases). V gave up 1 base and J gave up 17 bases, with 15 bases separating them. Germline values: CDR1 SGHTA, CDR2 FQGNSA. This CDR3 comprises 13 residues. Written as DNA, the CDR3 is TGTGCCAGCAGCTTAGGTGGGGCGGCAAATATCCACTTT. Protein sequence: CASSLGGAANIHF.

J is TRBJ1-1 and V is TRBV27; D not certain. With 6 bases removed from V and 3 bases from J, the gap between germline ends came to 11 bases. Per the germline V gene, CDR1 is MNHEY and CDR2 is SMNVEV (reference sequence). CDR3 length: 13 amino acids. In DNA, the CDR3 is TGTGCCAGCAGCCTCCGGCCGCACACTGAAGCTTTCTTT. This sequence encodes CASSLRPHTEAFF.

The DNA of the CDR3 is TGTGCCAGCAGTTCGAGGTCGTCGAGCTCCTACAATGAGCAGTTCTTC. Residues: CASSSRSSSSYNEQFF. V is TRBV6-2 or TRBV6-3 and J is TRBJ2-1; D is uncertain. Germline V gene lookup returns CDR1 MNHEY and CDR2 SVGEGT. With 4 bases removed from V and 0 bases from J, the gap between germline ends came to 13 bases. CDR3 length equals 16 residues.

The J gene is TRBJ2-7, the V gene TRBV3-1, with D possibly TRBD1 on 8 matching bases. Between the trimmed V and J ends, which lost 3 bases and 6 bases, there was a span of 12 bases. The CDR3 length is 13 residues. Germline V gene data show CDR1 as LGHDT and CDR2 as YNNKEL (reference sequence). CDR3 amino acids: CASSQTGEGEQYF. Here the CDR3 DNA reads TGTGCCAGCAGCCAGACAGGGGAGGGCGAGCAGTACTTC.

This clonotype was counted ten times or more. The chain couples TRBV29-1 to TRBJ2-7, with TRBD1 as a possible D gene (6 bases). V dropped 4 bases and J dropped 5 bases, with 9 bases sitting between them. The germline V gene encodes CDR1 SQVTM and CDR2 ANQGSEA. The CDR3 length is 11 residues. The CDR3 loop is CSVGGPDEQYF. The CDR3 nucleotides read TGCAGCGTTGGGGGGCCGGACGAGCAGTACTTC.

This clonotype was detected only a few times. This chain uses TRBV18 with TRBJ2-3; D is possibly TRBD1 (6 bases). V dropped 8 bases and J dropped 6 bases, with 12 bases sitting between them. Germline V lookup: CDR1 KGHSH, CDR2 LQKENI. This CDR3 contains 12 residues. The CDR3 spells CASTRQADTQYF. In DNA, the CDR3 is TGTGCCAGCACAAGACAGGCCGATACGCAGTATTTT.

The table lists this clonotype with many counts. The rearrangement links TRBV3-1 to TRBJ2-3; D remains ambiguous. Trimming cost V 4 bases and J 0 bases, with 17 bases left between them. Looked up from germline, CDR1 is LGHDT and CDR2 is YNNKEL (reference sequence). This CDR3 has 17 residues. The CDR3 nucleotides read TGTGCCAGCAGCCTTACTGCGGACGTCGCTAGCACAGATACGCAGTATTTT. Residues: CASSLTADVASTDTQYF.

The rearrangement uses TRBV27 and TRBJ2-1, with 7 bases that match TRBD2. Trimming cost V 7 bases and J 7 bases; bases outside gene matches: 10. The CDR3 sequence is 14 residues long. Looked up from germline, CDR1 is MNHEY and CDR2 is SMNVEV (reference sequence). The CDR3 nucleotides are TGTGCCAGCAATCTAGGCGGGGGTGGTAATGAGCAGTTCTTC. Its translation: CASNLGGGGNEQFF.

This clonotype was recorded at least ten times. The rearrangement joins TRBV9 to TRBJ2-7, with TRBD1 matching 8 bases. The CDR3 is made up of 13 amino acids. Unmatched junction bases numbered 5, after V lost 3 bases and J lost 6 bases. CDR1 and CDR2 (germline): SGDLS, YYNGEE. DNA of the CDR3: TGTGCCAGCAGCGCGGGACAGGATACCGAGCAGTACTTC. Its protein is CASSAGQDTEQYF.

In its sample, this clonotype was seen many times. The chain couples TRBV3-1 to TRBJ1-5, with a possible D match to TRBD1 (5 bases). The length of the CDR3 is 14 residues. Germline assignment: CDR1 LGHDT and CDR2 YNNKEL (reference sequence). The V gene lost 3 bases and the J gene lost 4 bases, with 10 bases spanning the gap. In nucleotides, the CDR3 is TGTGCCAGCAGCCACATGGGGGGTAATCAGCCCCAGCATTTT. Its protein is CASSHMGGNQPQHF.

The sample holds many counts of this clonotype. The chain couples TRBV12-3 or TRBV12-4 to TRBJ1-4; a weak D match, TRBD1 (5 bases). This CDR3 has 16 amino acids. V was trimmed by 6 bases and J by 5 bases, leaving 19 bases between them. The CDR3 DNA is TGTGCCAGCAGATCCGCCGGGGCCCGCTACAATGAAAAACTGTTTTTT. Translation gives CASRSAGARYNEKLFF.

The chain employs TRBV6-5 and TRBJ1-2; weak D call: TRBD1 (5 bases). Germline assignment: CDR1 MNHEY and CDR2 SVGAGI. CDR3 length: 16 residues. With 6 bases removed from V and 4 bases from J, the gap between germline ends came to 21 bases. This chain's CDR3 is CASSRDGGLSFYGYTF. The CDR3 bases are TGTGCCAGCAGCCGGGACGGCGGACTTAGTTTCTATGGCTACACCTTC.

This clonotype was observed a few times. This chain uses TRBV25-1 with TRBJ2-7, with a tentative D call TRBD1 (6 bases). Germline V gene lookup returns CDR1 MGHDK and CDR2 SYGVNS. V was clipped by 9 bases and J by 3 bases, with 15 bases between them. This CDR3 is 13 amino acids long. The CDR3 DNA follows: TGTGCCAGTATGGGGCAGGGGAGCTACGAGCAGTACTTC. It is translated as CASMGQGSYEQYF.

This clonotype has ten or more counts. The rearrangement uses TRBV6-2 or TRBV6-3 and TRBJ1-5, with 8 bases fitting TRBD1. CDR3 size: 16 residues. The junction had 5 bases not matched to a gene; V was cut back by 0 bases and J by 4 bases. Germline CDR1 is MNHEY and CDR2 is SVGEGT. The CDR3 sequence is CASSYSYGQGNQPQHF. The DNA of the CDR3 is TGTGCCAGCAGTTACTCGTATGGACAGGGTAATCAGCCCCAGCATTTT.

This clonotype came up many times. The V gene is TRBV12-3 or TRBV12-4, the J gene TRBJ2-3; D not certain. The V and J ends lost 2 bases and 2 bases respectively, with 8 bases between them. There are 14 residues in the CDR3. CDR3 bases: TGTGCCAGCAGTTTACCCATATACACAGATACGCAGTATTTT. Translated: CASSLPIYTDTQYF.

This clonotype was seen a few times. This rearrangement joins TRBV12-3 or TRBV12-4 to TRBJ2-6, with D unresolved. V was pared by 5 bases and J by 2 bases, with 10 bases between. There are 15 residues in the CDR3. CDR3 bases: TGTGCCAGCAGTCGCCCCGGTACTGGGGCCAACGTCCTGACTTTC. Protein product: CASSRPGTGANVLTF.

There are many counts of this clonotype. The V call is TRBV4-1, the J call TRBJ2-7; TRBD1 matches at 8 bases. Germline-derived CDR1 and CDR2 are MGHRA and YSYEKL. Trimming at V came to 2 bases and at J to 5 bases, leaving 5 bases not matched to a gene. This CDR3 spans 14 amino acids. This CDR3 is CASSQSGQGHEQYF. CDR3 coding DNA: TGCGCCAGCAGCCAAAGTGGACAGGGCCACGAGCAGTACTTC.

This clonotype was observed at least ten times. The germline gene is not matched at one end of the junction; a read error may be the cause. The rearrangement links TRBV7-7 to TRBJ1-5; D remains unclear. There are 15 residues in the CDR3. Germline V gives CDR1 SSHAT, CDR2 FNYEAQ (reference sequence). Here the CDR3 reads CASSLALPVGQPQHF. The DNA for the CDR3 is TGTGCTAGCAGCTTAGCGCTACCGGTAGGGCAGCCCCAGCATTTT.

This clonotype appeared many times. The chain is built from TRBV20-1 and TRBJ1-5; tentatively, D is TRBD1 (6 bases). The length of the CDR3 is 16 residues. The germline CDR1 and CDR2 sequences are DFQATT and SNEGSKA (reference sequence). V was trimmed by 6 bases and J by 2 bases, leaving 20 bases between them. The CDR3 DNA sequence: TGCAGTGCCTCCTCCCGGGGGCTCGAGCGCAATCAGCCCCAGCATTTT. It codes for CSASSRGLERNQPQHF.

This clonotype was counted at least ten times. V usage is TRBV20-1 and J usage is TRBJ1-5, with TRBD1 as a possible D gene (6 bases). The CDR3 has 15 residues. V was shortened by 6 bases and J by 1 base, with 16 bases between the two germline ends. Germline-derived CDR1 and CDR2 are DFQATT and SNEGSKA (reference sequence). In nucleotides, the CDR3 is TGCAGTGCGACCGACCCTCAGGGGAGCAATCAGCCCCAGCATTTT. Protein: CSATDPQGSNQPQHF.

This chain joins TRBV24-1 and TRBJ2-2; D gene unclear. Trimming pared 2 bases from V and 2 bases from J, leaving 5 bases between. There are 14 residues in the CDR3. CDR1 and CDR2 from the germline V gene are KGHDR and SFDVKD. The CDR3 here is CATSDYRNTGELFF. The CDR3 DNA reads TGTGCCACCAGTGATTACAGAAACACCGGGGAGCTGTTTTTT.

This clonotype was observed a handful of times. This CDR3 is CASSTNRGSNQPQHF. CDR3 bases: TGTGCCAGCAGTACTAACAGGGGAAGCAATCAGCCCCAGCATTTT. The chain couples TRBV27 to TRBJ1-5, with 7 positions matching TRBD1. Looked up from germline, CDR1 is MNHEY and CDR2 is SMNVEV (reference sequence). V was pared by 5 bases and J by 1 base, with 5 bases of the junction left unmatched. CDR3 length equals 15 residues.